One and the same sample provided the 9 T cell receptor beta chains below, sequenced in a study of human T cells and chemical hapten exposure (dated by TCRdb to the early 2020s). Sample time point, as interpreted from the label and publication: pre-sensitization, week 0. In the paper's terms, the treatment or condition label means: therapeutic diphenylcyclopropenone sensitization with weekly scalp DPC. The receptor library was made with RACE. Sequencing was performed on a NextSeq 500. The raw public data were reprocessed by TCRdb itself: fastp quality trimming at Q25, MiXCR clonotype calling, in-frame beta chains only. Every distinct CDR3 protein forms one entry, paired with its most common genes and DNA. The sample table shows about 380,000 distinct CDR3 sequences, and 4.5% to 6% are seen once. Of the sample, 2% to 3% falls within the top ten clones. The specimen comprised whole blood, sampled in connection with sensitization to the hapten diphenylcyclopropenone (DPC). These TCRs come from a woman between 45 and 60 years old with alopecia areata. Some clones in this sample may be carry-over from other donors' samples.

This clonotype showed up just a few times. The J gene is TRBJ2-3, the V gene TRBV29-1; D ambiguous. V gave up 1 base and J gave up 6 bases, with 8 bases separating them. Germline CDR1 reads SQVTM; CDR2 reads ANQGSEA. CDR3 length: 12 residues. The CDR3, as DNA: TGCAGCGTTGAAGCCTACACGGATACGCAGTATTTT. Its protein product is CSVEAYTDTQYF.

In DNA, the CDR3 is TGTGCCACCAGCATAGCGGGGTTCGGAAACACCATATATTTT. It encodes CATSIAGFGNTIYF. The rearrangement uses TRBV15 and TRBJ1-3; D is undetermined. The germline V gene has CDR1 LNHNV and CDR2 YYDKDF (reference sequence). The CDR3 totals 14 residues. V lost 4 bases to trimming and J lost 4 bases, with 11 bases between them.

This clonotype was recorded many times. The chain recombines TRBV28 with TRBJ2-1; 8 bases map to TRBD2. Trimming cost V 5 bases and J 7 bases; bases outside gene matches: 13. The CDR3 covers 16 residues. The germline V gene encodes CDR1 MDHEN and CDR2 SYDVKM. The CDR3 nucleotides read TGTGCCAGCAGTCCTGCGGGGGCGGGAGGTTTGAATGAGCAGTTCTTC. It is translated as CASSPAGAGGLNEQFF.

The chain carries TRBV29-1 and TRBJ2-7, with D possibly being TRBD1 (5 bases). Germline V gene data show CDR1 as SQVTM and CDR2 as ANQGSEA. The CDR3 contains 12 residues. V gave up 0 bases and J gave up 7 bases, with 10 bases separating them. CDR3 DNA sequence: TGCAGCGTTGAAGATCAAAAGGGGGAGCAGTACTTC. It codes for CSVEDQKGEQYF.

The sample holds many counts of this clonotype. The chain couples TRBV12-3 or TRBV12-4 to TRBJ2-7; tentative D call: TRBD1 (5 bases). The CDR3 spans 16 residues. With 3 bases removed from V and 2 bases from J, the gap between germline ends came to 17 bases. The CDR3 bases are TGTGCCAGCAGTTTTCGGATCCAGGGAACCCCCTACGAGCAGTACTTC. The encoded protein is CASSFRIQGTPYEQYF.

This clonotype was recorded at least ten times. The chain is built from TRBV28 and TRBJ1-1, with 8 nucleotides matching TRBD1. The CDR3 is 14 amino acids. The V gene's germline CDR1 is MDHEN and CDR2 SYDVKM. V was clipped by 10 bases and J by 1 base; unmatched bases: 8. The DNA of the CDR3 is TGTGCCACCGGATTGACAGGGGAGAACACTGAAGCTTTCTTT. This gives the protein CATGLTGENTEAFF.

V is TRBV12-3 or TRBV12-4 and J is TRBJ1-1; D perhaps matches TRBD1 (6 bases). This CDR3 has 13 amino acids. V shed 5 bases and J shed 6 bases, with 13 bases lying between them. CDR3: CASSRNRDSEAFF. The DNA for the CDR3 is TGTGCCAGCAGTCGTAACAGGGATTCTGAAGCTTTCTTT.

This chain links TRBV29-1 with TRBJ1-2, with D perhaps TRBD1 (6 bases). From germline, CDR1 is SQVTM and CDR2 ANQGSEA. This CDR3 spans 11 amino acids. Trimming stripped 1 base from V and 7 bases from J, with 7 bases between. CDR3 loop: CSVEARGGYTF. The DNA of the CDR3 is TGCAGCGTTGAAGCCAGGGGTGGCTACACCTTC.

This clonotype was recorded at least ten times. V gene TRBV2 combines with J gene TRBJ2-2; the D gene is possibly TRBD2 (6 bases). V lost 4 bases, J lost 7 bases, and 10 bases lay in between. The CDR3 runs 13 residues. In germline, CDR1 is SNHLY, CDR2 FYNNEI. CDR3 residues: CASSVREFGELFF. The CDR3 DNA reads TGTGCCAGCAGTGTTCGGGAGTTCGGGGAGCTGTTTTTT. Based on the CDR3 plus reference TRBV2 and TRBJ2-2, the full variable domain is EPEVTQTPSHQVTQMGQEVILRCVPISNHLYFYWYRQILGQKVEFLVSFYNNEISEKSEIFDDQFSVERPDGSNFTLKIRSTKLEDSAMYFCASSVREFGELFFGEGSRLTVL.